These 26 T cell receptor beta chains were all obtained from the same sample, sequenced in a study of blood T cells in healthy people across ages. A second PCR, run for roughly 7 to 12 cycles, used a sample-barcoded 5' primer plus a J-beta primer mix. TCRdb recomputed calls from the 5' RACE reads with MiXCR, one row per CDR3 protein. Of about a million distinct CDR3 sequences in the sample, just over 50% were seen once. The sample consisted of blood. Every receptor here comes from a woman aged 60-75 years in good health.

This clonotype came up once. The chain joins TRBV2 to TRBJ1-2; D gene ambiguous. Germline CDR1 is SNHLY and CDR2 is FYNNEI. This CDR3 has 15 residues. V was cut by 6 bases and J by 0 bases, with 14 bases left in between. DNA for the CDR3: TGTGCCAGCAGCGCCCAAGGGATCGCTAACTATGGCTACACCTTC. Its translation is CASSAQGIANYGYTF.

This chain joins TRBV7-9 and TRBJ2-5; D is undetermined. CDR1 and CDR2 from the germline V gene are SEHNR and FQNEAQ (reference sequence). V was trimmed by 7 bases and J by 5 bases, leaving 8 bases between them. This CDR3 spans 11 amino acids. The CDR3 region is CASMAVETQYF. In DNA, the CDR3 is TGTGCCAGCATGGCGGTCGAGACCCAGTACTTC.

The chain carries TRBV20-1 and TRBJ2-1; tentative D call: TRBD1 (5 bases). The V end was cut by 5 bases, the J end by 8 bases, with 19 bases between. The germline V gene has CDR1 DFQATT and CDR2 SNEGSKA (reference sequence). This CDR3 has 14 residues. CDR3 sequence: CSAGLLGAGDEQFF. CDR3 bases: TGCAGTGCTGGGCTCCTAGGGGCTGGCGATGAGCAGTTCTTC.

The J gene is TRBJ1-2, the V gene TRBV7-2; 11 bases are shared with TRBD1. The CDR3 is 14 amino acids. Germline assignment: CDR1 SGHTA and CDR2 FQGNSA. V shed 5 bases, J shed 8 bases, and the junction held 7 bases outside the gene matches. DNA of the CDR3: TGTGCCAGCAGCCTACGGACAGGGGGCGCGGGCTACACCTTC. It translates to CASSLRTGGAGYTF.

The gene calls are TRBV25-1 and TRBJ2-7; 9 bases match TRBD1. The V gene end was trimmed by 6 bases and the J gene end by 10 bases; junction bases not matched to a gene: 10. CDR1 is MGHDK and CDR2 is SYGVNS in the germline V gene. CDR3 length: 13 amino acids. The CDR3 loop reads CASSADRGGAQYF. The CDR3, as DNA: TGTGCCAGCAGCGCGGACAGGGGAGGGGCCCAGTACTTC.

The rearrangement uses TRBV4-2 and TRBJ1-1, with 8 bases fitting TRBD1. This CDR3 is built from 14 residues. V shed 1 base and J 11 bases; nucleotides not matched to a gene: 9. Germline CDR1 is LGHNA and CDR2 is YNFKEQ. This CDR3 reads CASSQVPQGAEAFF. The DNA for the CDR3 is TGTGCCAGCAGCCAAGTACCCCAGGGGGCAGAGGCTTTCTTT.

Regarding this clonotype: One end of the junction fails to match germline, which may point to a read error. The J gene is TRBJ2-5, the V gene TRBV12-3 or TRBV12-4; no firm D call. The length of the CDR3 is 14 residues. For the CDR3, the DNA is TGTGCCAGCAGTTATGTGGGGATCCAAGAGACCCGGTACTTC. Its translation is CASSYVGIQETRYF.

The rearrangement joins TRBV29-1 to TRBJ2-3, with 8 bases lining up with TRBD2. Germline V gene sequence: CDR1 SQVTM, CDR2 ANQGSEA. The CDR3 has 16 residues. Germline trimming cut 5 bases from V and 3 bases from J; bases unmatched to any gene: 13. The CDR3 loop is CSVTWGRQRGTDTQYF. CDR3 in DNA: TGCAGCGTTACTTGGGGACGACAGCGGGGGACAGATACGCAGTATTTT.

CDR3 coding DNA: TGCGCCAGCAACCGCACAGGGACAGGGGTCGGAGAGACCCAGTACTTC. Its translation: CASNRTGTGVGETQYF. The gene calls are TRBV5-1 and TRBJ2-7, with TRBD1 matching over 10 bases. The DNA matches TRBJ2-5 better at its end, which makes the J call doubtful. The CDR3 is 16 amino acids. CDR1 and CDR2 (germline): SGHRS, YFSETQ.

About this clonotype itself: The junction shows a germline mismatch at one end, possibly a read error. The CDR3 nucleotides are TGCAGCGCTAGGAGGCTGACTAACGAGCAGTACTTC. Amino acid sequence: CSARRLTNEQYF. V and J are TRBV20-1 and TRBJ2-4, with a possible D match to TRBD2 (5 bases). With the DNA end fitting TRBJ2-7 better, the J assignment may be wrong. CDR1 and CDR2 from the germline V gene are DFQATT and SNEGSKA (reference sequence). The CDR3 loop spans 12 amino acids.

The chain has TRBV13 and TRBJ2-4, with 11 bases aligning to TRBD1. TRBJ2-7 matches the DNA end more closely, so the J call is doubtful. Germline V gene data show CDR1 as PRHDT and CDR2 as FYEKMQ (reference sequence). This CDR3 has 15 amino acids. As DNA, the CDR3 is TGTGCCAGCAGCTTAGAGCGGGACAGGGGGAACGAGCAGTACTTC. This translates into CASSLERDRGNEQYF.

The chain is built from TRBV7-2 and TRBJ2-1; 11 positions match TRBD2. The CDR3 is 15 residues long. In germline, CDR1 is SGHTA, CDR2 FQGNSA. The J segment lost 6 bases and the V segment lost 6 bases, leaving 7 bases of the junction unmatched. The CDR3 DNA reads TGTGCCAGCAGTTGGATTACTAGCGGGAGCAATGAGCAGTTCTTC. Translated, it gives CASSWITSGSNEQFF.

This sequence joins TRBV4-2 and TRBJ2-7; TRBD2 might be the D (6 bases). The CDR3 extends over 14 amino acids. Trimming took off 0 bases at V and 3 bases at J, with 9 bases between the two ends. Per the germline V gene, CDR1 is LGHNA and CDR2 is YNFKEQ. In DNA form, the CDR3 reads TGTGCCAGCAGCCAAGACAGGGAGGACTACGAGCAGTACTTC. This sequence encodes CASSQDREDYEQYF.

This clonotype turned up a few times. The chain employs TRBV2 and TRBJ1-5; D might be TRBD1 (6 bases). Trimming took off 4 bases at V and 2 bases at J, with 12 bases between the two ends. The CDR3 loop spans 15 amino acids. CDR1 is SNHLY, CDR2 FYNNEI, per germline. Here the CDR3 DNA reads TGTGCCAGCAGTGGAGACAGGCTCGGCAATCAGCCCCAGCATTTT. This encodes CASSGDRLGNQPQHF.

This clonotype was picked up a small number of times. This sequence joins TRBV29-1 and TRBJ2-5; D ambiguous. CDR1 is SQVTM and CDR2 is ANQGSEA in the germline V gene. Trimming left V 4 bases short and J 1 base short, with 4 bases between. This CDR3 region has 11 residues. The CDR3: CSVVPQETQYF. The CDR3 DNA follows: TGCAGCGTTGTCCCCCAAGAGACCCAGTACTTC.

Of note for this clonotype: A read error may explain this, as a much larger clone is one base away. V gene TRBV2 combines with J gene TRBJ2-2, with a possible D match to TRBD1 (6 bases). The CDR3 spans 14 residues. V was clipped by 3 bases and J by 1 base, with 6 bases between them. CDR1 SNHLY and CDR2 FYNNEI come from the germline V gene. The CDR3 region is CASSEGQNTGELFF. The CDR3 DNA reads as TGTGCCAGCAGTGAGGGACAGAACACCGGGGAGCTGTTTTTT.

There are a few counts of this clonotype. This CDR3 reads CASSPYSGTSGRGAYEQYF. CDR3 nucleotides: TGTGCCAGCAGCCCGTATTCCGGGACTAGCGGGAGGGGGGCCTACGAGCAGTACTTC. The chain uses TRBV3-1 and TRBJ2-7, with 16 positions matching TRBD2. The junction had 11 bases not matched to a gene; V was cut back by 4 bases and J by 2 bases. Germline V CDR1 and CDR2: LGHDT, YNNKEL (reference sequence). This CDR3 contains 19 residues.

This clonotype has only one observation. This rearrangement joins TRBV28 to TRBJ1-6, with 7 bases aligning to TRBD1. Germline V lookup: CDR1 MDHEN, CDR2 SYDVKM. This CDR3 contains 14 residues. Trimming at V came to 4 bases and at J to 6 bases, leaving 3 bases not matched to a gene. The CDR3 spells CASSSNRGNSPLHF. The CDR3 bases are TGTGCCAGCAGTTCGAACAGGGGTAATTCACCCCTCCACTTT.

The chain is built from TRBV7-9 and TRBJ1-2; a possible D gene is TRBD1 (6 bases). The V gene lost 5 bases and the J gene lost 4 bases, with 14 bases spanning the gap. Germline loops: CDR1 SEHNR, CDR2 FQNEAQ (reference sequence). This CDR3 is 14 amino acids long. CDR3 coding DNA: TGTGCCAGCAGCGAGGCCGGGACAACCTATGGCTACACCTTC. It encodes CASSEAGTTYGYTF.

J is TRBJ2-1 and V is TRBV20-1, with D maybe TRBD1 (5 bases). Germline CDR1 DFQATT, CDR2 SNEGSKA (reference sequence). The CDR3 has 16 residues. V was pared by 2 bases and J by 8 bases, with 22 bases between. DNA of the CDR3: TGCAGTGCTAGAACACAGGTCCTCTGGCTTGGGCATGAGCAGTTCTTC. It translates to CSARTQVLWLGHEQFF.

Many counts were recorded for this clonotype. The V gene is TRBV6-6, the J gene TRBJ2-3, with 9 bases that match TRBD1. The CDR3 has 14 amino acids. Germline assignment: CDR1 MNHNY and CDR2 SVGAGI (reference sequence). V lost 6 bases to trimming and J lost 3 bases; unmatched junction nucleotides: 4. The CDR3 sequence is CASRSGTGTDTQYF. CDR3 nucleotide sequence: TGTGCCAGCAGGTCAGGGACAGGGACAGATACGCAGTATTTT.

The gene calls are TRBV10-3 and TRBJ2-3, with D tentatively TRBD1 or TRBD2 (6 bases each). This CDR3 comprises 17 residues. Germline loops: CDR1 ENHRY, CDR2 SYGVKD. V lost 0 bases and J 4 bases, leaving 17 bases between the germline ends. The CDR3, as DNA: TGTGCCATCAGTGAGTCAGAAGGGGGGAGTGCAGCAGATACGCAGTATTTT. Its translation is CAISESEGGSAADTQYF.

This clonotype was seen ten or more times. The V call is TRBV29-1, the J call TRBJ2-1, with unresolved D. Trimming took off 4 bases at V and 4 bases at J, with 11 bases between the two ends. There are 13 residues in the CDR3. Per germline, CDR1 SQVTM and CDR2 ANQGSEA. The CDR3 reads CSVAQSRYNEQFF. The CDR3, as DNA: TGCAGCGTTGCACAATCTCGGTACAATGAGCAGTTCTTC.

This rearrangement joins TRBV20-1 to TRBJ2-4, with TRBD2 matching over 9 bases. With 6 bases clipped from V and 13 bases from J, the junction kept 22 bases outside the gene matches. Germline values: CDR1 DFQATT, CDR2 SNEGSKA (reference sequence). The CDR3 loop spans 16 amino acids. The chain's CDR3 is CSARRPYGGRAEEQYF. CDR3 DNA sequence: TGCAGTGCCCGACGTCCCTACGGCGGGAGGGCGGAAGAGCAGTACTTC.

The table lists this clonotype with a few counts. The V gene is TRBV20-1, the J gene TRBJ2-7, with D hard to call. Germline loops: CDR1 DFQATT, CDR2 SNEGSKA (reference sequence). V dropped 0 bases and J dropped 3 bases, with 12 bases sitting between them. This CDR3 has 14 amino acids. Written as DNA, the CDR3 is TGCAGTGCTAGAGATACCCAGTTGGGCTACGAGCAGTACTTC. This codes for CSARDTQLGYEQYF.

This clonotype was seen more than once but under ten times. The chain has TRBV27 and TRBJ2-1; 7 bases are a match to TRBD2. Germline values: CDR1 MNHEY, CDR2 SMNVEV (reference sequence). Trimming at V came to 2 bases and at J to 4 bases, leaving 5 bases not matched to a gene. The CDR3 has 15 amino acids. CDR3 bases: TGTGCCAGCAGTTTACGCGGGACTATTTACAATGAGCAGTTCTTC. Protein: CASSLRGTIYNEQFF.